This entry describes one T cell receptor (beta chain). Using immunoSEQ multiplex PCR, the repertoire was profiled, and TCRdb retains in-frame clones only, with some absent. This sample yields some 70,000 clones, of which approximately 90% are seen a single time; approximately 0.99% belongs to the top ten. The CDR3 covers 16 residues. Looked up from germline, CDR1 is SGHDT and CDR2 is YYEEEE. The V and J ends lost 4 bases and 0 bases, in that order; junction bases with no gene match: 4. This entry is derived from a study of OX40 agonist ivuxolimab in advanced cancers. The wider study: Males comprised roughly four fifths of the group, whose mean age was around 62 years (range 23 to 79).

Specimen: CD4+ or CD8+ T cells sorted from blood, collected in a trial of the OX40 agonist ivuxolimab. This chain joins TRBV5-6 and TRBJ2-3, with 11 positions matching TRBD2. The sequence derives from an adult with an advanced solid tumor such as melanoma, head and neck, liver or kidney cancer. Written as DNA, the CDR3 is TGTGCCAGCAGCATTCGACTAGCGGGGAGCACAGATACGCAGTATTTT. Protein product: CASSIRLAGSTDTQYF.